Listed below are T cell receptor beta chains from one sample, sequenced in a study of control samples from healthy donors and cancer patients. TCRdb's table, derived via immunoSEQ multiplex PCR, lists solely in-frame clones and lacks some. The sample contains 70,000 to 95,000 clones, 93% of which appear only once. Sequencing was performed on PBMCs. These receptor sequences come from a woman aged 40 to 55 with lung cancer. Both conserved end residues are part of each CDR3. A D gene is named only where the DNA matches it firmly. Clone size appears in some rows only: once, few, many, or a class for an expanded clone.

J: TRBJ2-1
size: NA
D: NA
V: TRBV6-5
DNA: TGTGCCAGCAGCCTTTACCCGAATGAGCAGTTCTTC
CDR3: CASSLYPNEQFF

J: TRBJ1-2
size: NA
D: TRBD1
V: TRBV5-1
DNA: TGCGCCAGCAGCTTGGAGACAGGGGCTGGCTACACCTTC
CDR3: CASSLETGAGYTF

J: TRBJ2-1
size: NA
D: TRBD2
V: TRBV11-2
DNA: TGTGCCAGCAGCCGCGGGGGGGCCACCTACAATGAGCAGTTCTTC
CDR3: CASSRGGATYNEQFF

J: TRBJ2-1
size: NA
D: TRBD2
V: TRBV14
DNA: TGTGCCAGCAGCGTGACTAGCGGGGGGTTATACAATGAGCAGTTCTTC
CDR3: CASSVTSGGLYNEQFF

J: TRBJ2-3
size: NA
D: NA
V: TRBV7-6
DNA: TGTGCCAGCAGCTTACGGCTGGCGGAAGCCACAGATACGCAGTATTTT
CDR3: CASSLRLAEATDTQYF

J: TRBJ1-1
size: NA
D: NA
V: TRBV28
DNA: TGTGCCAGCAGTAGACAGGCAGTTCTGAACACTGAAGCTTTCTTT
CDR3: CASSRQAVLNTEAFF

J: TRBJ2-5
size: NA
D: NA
V: TRBV10-3
DNA: TGTGCCATCAGTGAGCCTAGCGAATTGGAGACCCAGTACTTC
CDR3: CAISEPSELETQYF

J: TRBJ2-3
size: once
D: TRBD2
V: TRBV3-1/TRBV3-2
DNA: TGTGCCAGCAGGCACACCCAGAGGGGACTAGCGGGGGGGTTTACGCAGTATTTT
CDR3: CASRHTQRGLAGGFTQYF

J: TRBJ2-7
size: NA
D: TRBD1
V: TRBV4-1
DNA: TGCGCCAGCAGCCTCCCGGGACAGACCATCTACGAGCAGTACTTC
CDR3: CASSLPGQTIYEQYF

J: TRBJ1-1
size: NA
D: NA
V: TRBV29-1
DNA: TGCAGCGTTGAAGAAAGGAGCCAGGGGTTTAGGGTAGCTTTCTTT
CDR3: CSVEERSQGFRVAFF

J: TRBJ1-1
size: NA
D: NA
V: TRBV6-5
DNA: TGTGCCAGCAGTCCCCTGGGACAAGGCACTGAAGCTTTCTTT
CDR3: CASSPLGQGTEAFF

J: TRBJ2-7
size: NA
D: NA
V: TRBV2
DNA: TGTGCCAGCCAGACCAGAGGAGTTTACGAGCAGTACTTC
CDR3: CASQTRGVYEQYF

J: TRBJ1-6
size: NA
D: NA
V: TRBV6-5
DNA: TGTGCCAGCAGTTCGGTATACTCACCCCTCCACTTT
CDR3: CASSSVYSPLHF

J: TRBJ1-2
size: NA
D: NA
V: TRBV7-2
DNA: TGTGCCAGCAGCCTGGACCCAGAACCTGGGGGCTACACCTTC
CDR3: CASSLDPEPGGYTF

J: TRBJ1-1
size: NA
D: TRBD1
V: TRBV5-5
DNA: TGTGCCAGCAGCTCCGGGACAGGGGGCACTGAAGCTTTCTTT
CDR3: CASSSGTGGTEAFF

J: TRBJ1-2
size: NA
D: TRBD1
V: TRBV19
DNA: TGTGCCAGTAGTGCGCAGGGGGATGGCTACACCTTC
CDR3: CASSAQGDGYTF

J: TRBJ2-5
size: once
D: TRBD1
V: TRBV5-4
DNA: TGTGCCAGCAGCTTGGAGGGACAGGGGGCACAGACCCAGTACTTC
CDR3: CASSLEGQGAQTQYF

J: TRBJ1-2
size: NA
D: NA
V: TRBV19
DNA: TGTGCCAGTAGTATCCACTTATTGGGTGGCTACACCTTC
CDR3: CASSIHLLGGYTF

J: TRBJ1-6
size: once
D: TRBD1
V: TRBV10-3
DNA: TGTGCCATCAGAGGACAGGGGGCGAATTCACCCCTCCACTTT
CDR3: CAIRGQGANSPLHF

J: TRBJ1-6
size: NA
D: NA
V: TRBV10-2
DNA: TGCGCCACCCACGGGGACGGACTGTCACCCCTCCACTTT
CDR3: CATHGDGLSPLHF

J: TRBJ1-6
size: NA
D: NA
V: TRBV5-6
DNA: TGTGCCAGCAGCTTGGGGACAGCGGGGTATTCACCCCTCCACTTT
CDR3: CASSLGTAGYSPLHF

J: TRBJ2-7
size: NA
D: TRBD2
V: TRBV4-1
DNA: TGCGCCAGCAGCCAAGGGACTAGAAGCTACGAGCAGTACTTC
CDR3: CASSQGTRSYEQYF

J: TRBJ1-2
size: NA
D: NA
V: TRBV4-1
DNA: TGCGCCAGCAGCCAATGGCCCCCGTCAGCTAACTATGGCTACACCTTC
CDR3: CASSQWPPSANYGYTF

J: TRBJ2-5
size: NA
D: TRBD2
V: TRBV18
DNA: TGTGCCAGCTCACTACTAGCGGGGGAAGAGACCCAGTACTTC
CDR3: CASSLLAGEETQYF

J: TRBJ2-5
size: NA
D: NA
V: TRBV28
DNA: TGTGCCAGCGGTTCTCCCGGACGGCCAGAACTCCAAGAGACCCAGTACTTC
CDR3: CASGSPGRPELQETQYF

J: TRBJ1-2
size: NA
D: NA
V: TRBV3-1/TRBV3-2
DNA: TGTGCCAGCAGCCACACCACCGGCGGGAACTATGGCTACACCTTC
CDR3: CASSHTTGGNYGYTF

J: TRBJ1-1
size: NA
D: TRBD1
V: TRBV5-4
DNA: TGTGCCAGCAGGCGACAGGGCGGCGCTGAAGCTTTCTTT
CDR3: CASRRQGGAEAFF

J: TRBJ1-1
size: NA
D: TRBD1
V: TRBV14
DNA: TGTGCCAGCAGCCCGCTGGACAGGGCGGACACTGAAGCTTTCTTT
CDR3: CASSPLDRADTEAFF

J: TRBJ1-4
size: NA
D: NA
V: TRBV5-1
DNA: TGCGCCAGCAGCTTTTCACGAGAGCCAACTAATGAAAAACTGTTTTTT
CDR3: CASSFSREPTNEKLFF

J: TRBJ1-4
size: once
D: TRBD1
V: TRBV29-1
DNA: TGCAGCGTGGTGACAGGGAGGGCGCGGGAAAAACTGTTTTTT
CDR3: CSVVTGRAREKLFF

J: TRBJ1-4
size: NA
D: NA
V: TRBV5-1
DNA: TGCGCCAGCAGCTTGGTCCTCTCGCAGGGGCCTTCCGAAAAACTGTTTTTT
CDR3: CASSLVLSQGPSEKLFF

J: TRBJ2-3
size: few
D: TRBD2
V: TRBV29-1
DNA: TGCAGCGTGACGGGACTAGCGGGGCCAACAGATACGCAGTATTTT
CDR3: CSVTGLAGPTDTQYF

J: TRBJ1-1
size: NA
D: TRBD1
V: TRBV2
DNA: TGTGCCAGCAGTGGAGGACAGGTATACACTGAAGCTTTCTTT
CDR3: CASSGGQVYTEAFF

J: TRBJ1-2
size: NA
D: NA
V: TRBV5-4
DNA: TGTGCCAGCAGCTCGGTCGGGGCAGGAGGCTACACCTTC
CDR3: CASSSVGAGGYTF

J: TRBJ1-6
size: NA
D: NA
V: TRBV25-1
DNA: TGTGCCAGCAGTGAACGCAGGAATTCACCCCTCCACTTT
CDR3: CASSERRNSPLHF

J: TRBJ2-7
size: NA
D: NA
V: TRBV12-3/TRBV12-4
DNA: TGTGCCAGCAGGTCCGGATACGAGCAGTACTTC
CDR3: CASRSGYEQYF

J: TRBJ1-1
size: NA
D: NA
V: TRBV7-3
DNA: TGTGCCAGCAGCTTCGGGCCGAACACTGAAGCTTTCTTT
CDR3: CASSFGPNTEAFF

J: TRBJ1-2
size: NA
D: NA
V: TRBV14
DNA: TGTGCCAGCAGCCAAGAAATTCAGGGAGGTAACTATGGCTACACCTTC
CDR3: CASSQEIQGGNYGYTF

J: TRBJ1-6
size: once
D: NA
V: TRBV5-6
DNA: TGTGCCAGCAGCTCGGATTCAAGGCGGTATAATTCGCCCCTCCACTTT
CDR3: CASSSDSRRYNSPLHF

J: TRBJ2-2
size: NA
D: NA
V: TRBV6-5
DNA: TGTGCCAGCAGTTGGGGGAACGGGGAGCTGTTTTTT
CDR3: CASSWGNGELFF

J: TRBJ2-5
size: NA
D: TRBD2
V: TRBV6-6
DNA: TGTGCCAGCAGTCCGCGGACTAGCGGGGTCCTTCAAGAGACCCAGTACTTC
CDR3: CASSPRTSGVLQETQYF

J: TRBJ2-2
size: NA
D: NA
V: TRBV18
DNA: TGTGCCAGCTCACCCGTTGCGACGTCTTCGAACACCGGGGAGCTGTTTTTT
CDR3: CASSPVATSSNTGELFF

J: TRBJ2-7
size: NA
D: NA
V: TRBV23-1
DNA: TGCGCCAGCAGTCAATGGGCAGGGACGTCCTACGAGCAGTACTTC
CDR3: CASSQWAGTSYEQYF

J: TRBJ2-5
size: NA
D: NA
V: TRBV18
DNA: TGTGCCAGCTCACCGGGGACACAAGAGACCCAGTACTTC
CDR3: CASSPGTQETQYF

J: TRBJ1-3
size: NA
D: NA
V: TRBV2
DNA: TGTGCCAGCAGCCAAGTGAACACCATATATTTT
CDR3: CASSQVNTIYF

J: TRBJ2-7
size: NA
D: NA
V: TRBV2
DNA: TGTGCCAGCAGTGAAATTAGGGCAGCCTTTCCCTACGAGCAGTACTTC
CDR3: CASSEIRAAFPYEQYF

J: TRBJ2-7
size: few
D: NA
V: TRBV30
DNA: TGTGCCTGGAGTGTGCAGGGTTCCGAGCAGTACTTC
CDR3: CAWSVQGSEQYF

J: TRBJ1-2
size: NA
D: TRBD1
V: TRBV3-1/TRBV3-2
DNA: TGTGCCAGCAGCCAAGGGGCAGGGGGGGCCTCTAGCTATGGCTACACCTTC
CDR3: CASSQGAGGASSYGYTF

J: TRBJ2-1
size: NA
D: TRBD2
V: TRBV3-1/TRBV3-2
DNA: TGTGCCAGCAGCAAAGGACTAGCGGGGGATGAGCAGTTCTTC
CDR3: CASSKGLAGDEQFF

J: TRBJ2-5
size: NA
D: NA
V: TRBV5-1
DNA: TGCGCCAGCAGCTCCAACGGGGGGCCCCAAGAGACCCAGTACTTC
CDR3: CASSSNGGPQETQYF

J: TRBJ2-5
size: NA
D: NA
V: TRBV3-1/TRBV3-2
DNA: TGTGCCAGCAGTTTATACCAAGAGACCCAGTACTTC
CDR3: CASSLYQETQYF

J: TRBJ2-3
size: NA
D: NA
V: TRBV5-1
DNA: TGCGCCAGCAGCTTTGGGCTAGCGATAGATACGCAGTATTTT
CDR3: CASSFGLAIDTQYF

J: TRBJ2-5
size: NA
D: NA
V: TRBV9
DNA: TGTGCCAGCAGCCCGCTTGAGGGCATAGAGACCCAGTACTTC
CDR3: CASSPLEGIETQYF

J: TRBJ1-5
size: once
D: TRBD1
V: TRBV25-1
DNA: TGTGCCAGCGGGGGACAGAGAAATCAGCCCCAGCATTTT
CDR3: CASGGQRNQPQHF

J: TRBJ1-2
size: NA
D: NA
V: TRBV12-3/TRBV12-4
DNA: TGTGCCAGCAGTTTAGTCACAAAGTATGGCTACACCTTC
CDR3: CASSLVTKYGYTF

J: TRBJ1-6
size: NA
D: TRBD1
V: TRBV19
DNA: TGTGCCAGTAGTACTGGACAGGATAATTCACCCCTCCACTTT
CDR3: CASSTGQDNSPLHF

J: TRBJ2-7
size: NA
D: TRBD1
V: TRBV7-8
DNA: TGTGCCAGCAGCCGGTGGACAGGGGGCTACGAGCAGTACTTC
CDR3: CASSRWTGGYEQYF

J: TRBJ2-5
size: NA
D: NA
V: TRBV5-1
DNA: TGCGCCAGCAGCTTGCCCGGAGGGACGGCTCTCGCTACGATTCAAGAGACCCAGTACTTC
CDR3: CASSLPGGTALATIQETQYF

J: TRBJ1-2
size: NA
D: TRBD1
V: TRBV5-5
DNA: TGTGCCAGCAGCTTGGCCACTCTTAGACAGGGGGGCGTCGTAGGAGGCTACACCTTC
CDR3: CASSLATLRQGGVVGGYTF